One and the same sample provided the 5 T cell receptor beta chains below, sequenced in a study of cytomegalovirus exposure and HLA in healthy donors. With 60 Vbeta and 13 Jbeta primers, the PCR was carried out. Here immunoSEQ multiplex PCR was the method, and the copy in TCRdb shows in-frame clones only, minus some. The data show 95,000 to 100,000 clones, under 80% seen once. Sequencing input: PBMCs. These receptors were collected from a man in his forties or fifties in good health and CMV-seronegative.

The chain carries TRBV6-1 and TRBJ1-6; 7 bases align to TRBD1. The CDR3 runs to 14 residues. V lost 5 bases, J lost 11 bases, and 9 bases stayed unmatched. Germline V gene lookup returns CDR1 MNHNS and CDR2 SASEGT. CDR3 in DNA: TGTGCCAGCAGTCCTACAGGGGAAGAAACACCCCTCCACTTT. Protein product: CASSPTGEETPLHF.

The chain employs TRBV7-9 and TRBJ2-3, with TRBD2 matching 10 bases. The ends lost 4 bases at V and 1 base at J; junction bases unmatched: 11. CDR3 size: 18 residues. The germline gives CDR1 SEHNR, CDR2 FQNEAQ (reference sequence). The CDR3 DNA reads as TGTGCCAGCAGCTCCGGGACTAGCGCGACCCCCCGCACAGATACGCAGTATTTT. It encodes CASSSGTSATPRTDTQYF.

This clone showed up just a few times. The rearrangement joins TRBV4-3 to TRBJ1-1; D perhaps matches TRBD1 (5 bases). Germline loops: CDR1 LGHNA, CDR2 YSLEER. Trimming stripped 3 bases from V and 0 bases from J, with 11 bases between. This CDR3 is built from 15 residues. CDR3 residues: CASSQVTDMNTEAFF. CDR3 in DNA: TGCGCCAGCAGCCAGGTGACAGACATGAACACTGAAGCTTTCTTT.

The chain recombines TRBV5-6 with TRBJ2-2, with D possibly TRBD1 on 5 matching bases. Germline V gives CDR1 SGHDT, CDR2 YYEEEE. This CDR3 is built from 15 residues. V was pared by 4 bases and J by 1 base, with 11 bases between. In DNA form, the CDR3 reads TGTGCCAGCAGCCCCAGGGTAGGGAACACCGGGGAGCTGTTTTTT. Translating gives CASSPRVGNTGELFF.

V gene TRBV28 combines with J gene TRBJ2-3; TRBD2 matches 7 bases. This CDR3 contains 14 residues. Germline V gene data show CDR1 as MDHEN and CDR2 as SYDVKM. J lost 3 bases, V lost 4 bases, and 4 bases had no gene match. CDR3 sequence: CASSSRGSTDTQYF. The CDR3, as DNA: TGTGCCAGCAGTTCGCGGGGGTCGACAGATACGCAGTATTTT.